One and the same sample provided the 2 T cell receptor beta chains below, sequenced in a study of molecular identifiers for immune sequencing clone quantification. TCRdb reanalysed the PCR reads using MiXCR and keeps one entry per CDR3 protein. The sample lists around 460,000 distinct CDR3 sequences; about 20% were seen once. Sequenced input: naive CD8+ T cells from blood, with Jurkat cell RNA spiked in. Regarding subset: FACS-sorted CD8+CD4-CCR7+CD45RA+ naive T cells. The receptors here all came from a human donor in good health. Some libraries in this study had Jurkat cell RNA spiked in.

With regard to this clonotype: A much larger clonotype is one base distant, so this may be a read error. This chain connects TRBV6-5 to TRBJ2-3; TRBD2 is a possible D gene (7 bases). Germline V gene sequence: CDR1 MNHEY, CDR2 SVGAGI. The CDR3 runs to 16 residues. V lost 0 bases and J lost 5, with 15 bases in between. The CDR3 region is CASSYSRGGAQDTQYF. CDR3 coding DNA: TGTGCCAGCAGTTACTCGAGAGGGGGGGCCCAAGATACGCAGTATTTT.

The sample holds a few counts of this clonotype. The chain links TRBV2 to TRBJ2-1, with 10 bases fitting TRBD2. The CDR3 spans 14 residues. The V gene end was trimmed by 9 bases and the J gene end by 7 bases; junction bases not matched to a gene: 9. CDR1 is SNHLY, CDR2 FYNNEI, per germline. CDR3 region: CASFLAGVMNEQFF. The CDR3 nucleotides read TGTGCCAGTTTTCTAGCGGGAGTAATGAATGAGCAGTTCTTC.